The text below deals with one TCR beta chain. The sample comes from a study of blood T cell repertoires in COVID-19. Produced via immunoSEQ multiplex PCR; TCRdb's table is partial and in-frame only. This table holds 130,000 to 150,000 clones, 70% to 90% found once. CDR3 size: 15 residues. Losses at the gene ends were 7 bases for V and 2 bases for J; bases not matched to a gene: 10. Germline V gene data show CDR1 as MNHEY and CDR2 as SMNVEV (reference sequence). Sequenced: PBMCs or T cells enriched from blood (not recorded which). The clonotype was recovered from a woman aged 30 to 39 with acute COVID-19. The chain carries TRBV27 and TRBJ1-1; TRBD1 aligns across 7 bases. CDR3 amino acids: CASTGWQGGNTEAFF. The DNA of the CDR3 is TGTGCCAGCACCGGGTGGCAGGGGGGTAACACTGAAGCTTTCTTT.